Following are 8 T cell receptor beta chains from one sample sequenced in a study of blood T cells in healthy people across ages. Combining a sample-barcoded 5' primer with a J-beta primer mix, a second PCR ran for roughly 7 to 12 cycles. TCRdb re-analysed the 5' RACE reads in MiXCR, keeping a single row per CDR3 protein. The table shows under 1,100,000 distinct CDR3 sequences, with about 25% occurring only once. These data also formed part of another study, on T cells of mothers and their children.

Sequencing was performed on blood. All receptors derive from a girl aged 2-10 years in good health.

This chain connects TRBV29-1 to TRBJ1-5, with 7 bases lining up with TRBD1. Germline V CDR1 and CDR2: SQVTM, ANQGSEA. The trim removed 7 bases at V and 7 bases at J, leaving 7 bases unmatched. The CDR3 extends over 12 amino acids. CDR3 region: CSAGTDGQPQHF. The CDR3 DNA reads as TGCAGCGCCGGGACAGATGGACAGCCCCAGCATTTT.

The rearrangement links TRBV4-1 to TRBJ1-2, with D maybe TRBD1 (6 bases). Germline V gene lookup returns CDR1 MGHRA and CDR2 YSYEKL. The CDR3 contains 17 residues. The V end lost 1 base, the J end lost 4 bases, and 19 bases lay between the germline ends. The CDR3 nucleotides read TGCGCCAGCAGCCAAGTCACCGGTTTCAGGGGTCTCTATGGCTACACCTTC. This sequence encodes CASSQVTGFRGLYGYTF.

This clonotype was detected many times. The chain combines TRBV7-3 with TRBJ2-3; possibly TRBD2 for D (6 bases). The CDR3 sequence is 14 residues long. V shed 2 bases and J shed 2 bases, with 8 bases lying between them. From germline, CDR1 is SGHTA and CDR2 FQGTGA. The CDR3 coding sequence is TGTGCCAGCAGCTTAGCGGGGCTCACAGATACGCAGTATTTT. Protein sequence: CASSLAGLTDTQYF. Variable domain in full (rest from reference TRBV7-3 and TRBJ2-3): GAGVSQTPSNKVTEKGKYVELRCDPISGHTALYWYRQSLGQGPEFLIYFQGTGAADDSGLPNDRFFAVRPEGSVSTLKIQRTERGDSAVYLCASSLAGLTDTQYFGPGTRLTVL.

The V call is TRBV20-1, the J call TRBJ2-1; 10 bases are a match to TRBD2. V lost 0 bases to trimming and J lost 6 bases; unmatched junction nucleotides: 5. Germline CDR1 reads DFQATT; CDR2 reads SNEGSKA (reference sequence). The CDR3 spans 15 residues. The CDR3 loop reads CSAREPSGGANEQFF. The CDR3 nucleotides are TGCAGTGCTAGAGAACCAAGCGGGGGGGCCAATGAGCAGTTCTTC.

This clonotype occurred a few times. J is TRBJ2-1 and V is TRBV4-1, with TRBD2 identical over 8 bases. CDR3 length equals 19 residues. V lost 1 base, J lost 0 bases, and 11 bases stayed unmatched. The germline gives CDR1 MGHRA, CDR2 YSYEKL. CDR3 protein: CASSQVLLAEMPSYNEQFF. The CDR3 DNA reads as TGCGCCAGCAGCCAAGTTTTACTAGCGGAAATGCCCTCCTACAATGAGCAGTTCTTC.

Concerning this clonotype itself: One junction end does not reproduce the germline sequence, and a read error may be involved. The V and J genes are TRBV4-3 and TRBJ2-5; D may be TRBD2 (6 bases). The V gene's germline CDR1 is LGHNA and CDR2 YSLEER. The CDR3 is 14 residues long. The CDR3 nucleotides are TGCGCCAGCAGCCAAGATTTGGGAGGAGAGGCCCAGTACTTC. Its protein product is CASSQDLGGEAQYF.

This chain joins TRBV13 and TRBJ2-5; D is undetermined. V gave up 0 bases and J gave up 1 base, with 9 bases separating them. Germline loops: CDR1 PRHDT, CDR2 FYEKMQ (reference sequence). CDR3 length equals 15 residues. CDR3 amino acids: CASSLGLGRQETQYF. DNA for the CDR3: TGTGCCAGCAGCTTAGGCCTTGGGCGCCAAGAGACCCAGTACTTC.

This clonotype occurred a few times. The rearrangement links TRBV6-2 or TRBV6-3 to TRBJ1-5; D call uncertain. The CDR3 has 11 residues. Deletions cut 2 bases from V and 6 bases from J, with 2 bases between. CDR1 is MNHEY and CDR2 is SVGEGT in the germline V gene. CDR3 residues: CASSYPQPQHF. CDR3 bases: TGTGCCAGCAGTTACCCTCAGCCCCAGCATTTT.